Listed below are T cell receptor beta chains from one sample, sequenced in a study of blood T cell repertoires in COVID-19. Produced via immunoSEQ multiplex PCR; TCRdb's table is partial and in-frame only. The sample lists about 190,000 clones, approximately 80% seen once, with around 20% in the top ten. Input material: peripheral blood. These receptors were taken from a human donor in a cohort sampled during active COVID-19. Both conserved end residues are part of each CDR3. D genes are given only for firm matches. Expanded clones get a size class; other rows say once, few or many, or leave the size out.

>.|TRBV6-5|11|.|TRBJ2-1
CASSRYNEQFF
TGTGCCAGCAGTCGTTACAATGAGCAGTTCTTC
>once|TRBV6-5|14|.|TRBJ2-7
CASSPAPGVYEQYF
TGTGCCAGCAGTCCAGCCCCAGGGGTTTACGAGCAGTACTTC
>.|TRBV2|16|TRBD2|TRBJ2-1
CASSSLGLAGYNEQFF
TGTGCCAGCAGTTCTCTTGGACTAGCGGGATACAATGAGCAGTTCTTC
>.|TRBV5-1|14|TRBD1|TRBJ1-1
CASTWGDRGPEAFF
TGCGCCAGCACTTGGGGTGACAGGGGGCCTGAAGCTTTCTTT
>few|TRBV19|16|TRBD2|TRBJ2-1
CASSIPPSGSYNEQFF
TGTGCCAGTAGCATCCCCCCTAGCGGCTCCTACAATGAGCAGTTCTTC
>.|TRBV6-6|14|TRBD1|TRBJ1-2
CASSLGQGAIGYTF
TGTGCCAGCAGCCTCGGACAGGGGGCGATCGGCTACACCTTC
>few|TRBV5-5|14|TRBD1|TRBJ1-1
CASSLWDRVTEAFF
TGTGCCAGCAGCTTGTGGGACAGGGTCACTGAAGCTTTCTTT
>.|TRBV7-9|15|.|TRBJ2-1
CASSGGSPPDNEQFF
TGTGCCAGCAGTGGGGGGAGCCCCCCGGACAATGAGCAGTTCTTC
>.|TRBV5-1|14|TRBD1|TRBJ2-5
CASSATGAGETQYF
TGCGCCAGCAGCGCTACAGGGGCAGGGGAGACCCAGTACTTC
>.|TRBV28|15|.|TRBJ1-2
CASSLSGRSIYGYTF
TGTGCCAGCAGTTTAAGCGGCAGGTCGATCTATGGCTACACCTTC
>once|TRBV12-3/TRBV12-4|13|.|TRBJ2-5
CASSFTGRETQYF
TGTGCCAGCAGTTTTACCGGGAGAGAGACCCAGTACTTC
>.|TRBV19|14|.|TRBJ1-1
CASSTGHPNTEAFF
TGTGCCAGTAGTACCGGACACCCGAACACTGAAGCTTTCTTT
>.|TRBV7-2|12|.|TRBJ2-5
CASSRGGETQYF
TGTGCCAGCAGTAGGGGGGGAGAGACCCAGTACTTC
>.|TRBV3-1/TRBV3-2|14|TRBD1|TRBJ1-6
CASSHRDRGSPLHF
TGTGCCAGCAGTCACCGGGACAGGGGATCCCCCCTCCACTTT
>.|TRBV19|15|.|TRBJ1-5
CASSMVVYSNQPQHF
TGTGCCAGTAGTATGGTCGTCTATAGCAATCAGCCCCAGCATTTT
>.|TRBV4-1|17|TRBD2|TRBJ2-3
CASSQVRTSGSGDTQYF
TGCGCCAGCAGCCAAGTTCGTACTAGCGGGAGCGGCGATACGCAGTATTTT
>.|TRBV15|13|.|TRBJ2-7
CATSASVNYEQYF
TGTGCCACCAGCGCCAGCGTAAATTACGAGCAGTACTTC
>.|TRBV2|14|.|TRBJ1-1
CAAGVSHGNTEAFF
TGTGCGGCAGGGGTCAGTCACGGGAACACTGAAGCTTTCTTT
>.|TRBV19|15|.|TRBJ1-5
CASNIQGGSNQPQHF
TGTGCCAGTAATATCCAGGGTGGCAGCAATCAGCCCCAGCATTTT
>.|TRBV5-4|13|.|TRBJ2-5
CASSYWGAETQYF
TGTGCCAGCAGTTATTGGGGAGCGGAGACCCAGTACTTC
>.|TRBV6-1|15|TRBD1|TRBJ1-2
CASSELSTGGNGYTF
TGTGCCAGCAGTGAATTATCGACAGGGGGCAATGGCTACACCTTC
>few|TRBV6-2/TRBV6-3|14|.|TRBJ2-1
CASSLKPPSGEQFF
TGTGCCAGCAGTCTTAAGCCCCCGTCGGGTGAGCAGTTCTTC
>.|TRBV20-1|12|.|TRBJ1-2
CSASGPVYGYTF
TGCAGTGCTAGTGGTCCGGTCTATGGCTACACCTTC
>.|TRBV21-1|16|.|TRBJ2-5
CASSKDLRDRGETQYF
TGTGCCAGCAGCAAGGACCTCCGGGACAGAGGCGAGACCCAGTACTTC
>.|TRBV7-6|14|.|TRBJ2-3
CASSLGLGTDTQYF
TGTGCCAGCAGCCTAGGACTGGGCACAGATACGCAGTATTTT
>few|TRBV11-2|16|TRBD1|TRBJ2-1
CASSLVFQGARNEQFF
TGTGCCAGCAGCTTAGTTTTTCAGGGGGCGCGCAATGAGCAGTTCTTC
>.|TRBV27|16|.|TRBJ2-6
CASSPYGQTGANVLTF
TGTGCCAGCAGCCCTTACGGACAGACTGGGGCCAACGTCCTGACTTTC